The 9 T cell receptor beta chains below were found in one sample sequenced in a study of beta chain features in type 1 diabetes. Every isolated RNA sample was fully reverse transcribed, so sequencing captured expressed TCRB transcripts. Produced via immunoSEQ multiplex PCR; TCRdb's table is partial and in-frame only. The table shows approximately 160,000 clones, with about 7.3% occurring only once. The sequenced material came from central memory CD4+ T cells from blood. The receptor set was obtained from a young man in good health.

Only a few counts were recorded for this clone. For the CDR3, the DNA is TGTGCCAGCTCACCCCAGTCGGGGGGGACAACTAATGAAAAACTGTTTTTT. It specifies CASSPQSGGTTNEKLFF. The chain uses TRBV18 and TRBJ1-4, with D possibly TRBD1 on 5 matching bases. V lost 3 bases to trimming and J lost 0 bases, with 14 bases between them. The CDR3 sequence is 17 residues long. Germline CDR1 and CDR2: KGHSH and LQKENI.

In this sample, this clone turned up many times. The chain joins TRBV7-9 to TRBJ2-5, with D possibly being TRBD1 (6 bases). Per germline, CDR1 SEHNR and CDR2 FQNEAQ (reference sequence). The CDR3 runs to 15 residues. V gave up 2 bases and J gave up 1 base, with 11 bases separating them. The CDR3 DNA is TGTGCCAGCAGCTTAACAGGGTTTACCCAAGAGACCCAGTACTTC. This encodes CASSLTGFTQETQYF.

In this sample, this clone turned up a few times. The J gene is TRBJ2-2, the V gene TRBV5-6; TRBD2 matches at 8 bases. The CDR3 spans 13 residues. The germline gives CDR1 SGHDT, CDR2 YYEEEE. V trimming: 4 bases; J trimming: 7 bases; junction bases outside the gene matches: 3. DNA for the CDR3: TGTGCCAGCAGCCTTGCGGGGGGCGGGGAGCTGTTTTTT. It yields the protein CASSLAGGGELFF.

This clone appeared a few times. The chain has TRBV6-1 and TRBJ1-2; 7 positions agree with TRBD1. CDR3 size: 15 residues. CDR1 is MNHNS and CDR2 is SASEGT in the germline V gene. V lost 2 bases, J lost 0 bases, and 3 bases stayed unmatched. DNA of the CDR3: TGTGCCAGCAGTGAAACGCAGGGGGCTAACTATGGCTACACCTTC. This sequence encodes CASSETQGANYGYTF.

V and J are TRBV5-6 and TRBJ2-5; the match to TRBD2 covers 7 bases. The CDR3 sequence is 15 residues long. With 4 bases clipped from V and 4 bases from J, the junction kept 10 bases outside the gene matches. Germline CDR1 and CDR2: SGHDT and YYEEEE. As DNA, the CDR3 is TGTGCCAGCAGCCTTGGACTGGGAGGGTCAGAGACCCAGTACTTC. Translated, it gives CASSLGLGGSETQYF. Filled out from reference TRBV5-6 and TRBJ2-5, the complete variable domain reads DAGVTQSPTHLIKTRGQQVTLRCSPKSGHDTVSWYQQALGQGPQFIFQYYEEEERQRGNFPDRFSGHQFPNYSSELNVNALLLGDSALYLCASSLGLGGSETQYFGPGTRLLVL.

Ten or more counts support this clone. This CDR3 reads CASSSTTVSGNTIYF. The CDR3 DNA reads TGTGCCAGCAGTTCTACGACAGTCTCTGGAAACACCATATATTTT. This chain joins TRBV28 and TRBJ1-3; possible D gene TRBD1, 5 bases. From germline, CDR1 is MDHEN and CDR2 SYDVKM. The CDR3 runs 15 residues. With 4 bases removed from V and 0 bases from J, the gap between germline ends came to 10 bases.

This clone was counted ten times or more. V gene TRBV7-3 combines with J gene TRBJ2-1; 8 bases map to TRBD2. Germline V gene lookup returns CDR1 SGHTA and CDR2 FQGTGA. Germline trimming cut 5 bases from V and 9 bases from J; bases unmatched to any gene: 3. The CDR3 sequence is 12 residues long. The CDR3: CASSPGRGEQFF. As DNA, the CDR3 is TGTGCCAGCAGCCCCGGGAGGGGTGAGCAGTTCTTC.

This clone has ten or more counts. The chain uses TRBV7-9 and TRBJ2-5; TRBD1 might be the D (6 bases). The V end was cut by 1 base, the J end by 2 bases, with 11 bases between. This CDR3 spans 15 amino acids. Per germline, CDR1 SEHNR and CDR2 FQNEAQ (reference sequence). The CDR3 is CASSLVGTTQETQYF. DNA for the CDR3: TGTGCCAGCAGCTTAGTCGGGACAACGCAAGAGACCCAGTACTTC.

CDR3 in DNA: TGTGCCAGCAGCTTAGACCGGGACAGGGGCGAAAAACTGTTTTTT. Its protein product is CASSLDRDRGEKLFF. V usage is TRBV7-9 and J usage is TRBJ1-4; TRBD1 agrees at 10 bases. Germline lookup yields CDR1 SEHNR and CDR2 FQNEAQ (reference sequence). V lost 1 base, J lost 8 bases, and 4 bases stayed unmatched. The CDR3 totals 15 residues.